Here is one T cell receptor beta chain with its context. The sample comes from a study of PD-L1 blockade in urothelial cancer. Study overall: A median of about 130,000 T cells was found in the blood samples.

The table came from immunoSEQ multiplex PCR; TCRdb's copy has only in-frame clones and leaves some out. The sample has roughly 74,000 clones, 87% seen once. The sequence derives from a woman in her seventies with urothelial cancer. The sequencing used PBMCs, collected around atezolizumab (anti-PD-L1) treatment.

CDR3 in DNA: TGTGCCAGCAGCCAAGGACTAGCCTCGGAGCAGTACTTC. Translation: CASSQGLASEQYF. V usage is TRBV11-3 and J usage is TRBJ2-7, with TRBD2 matching over 8 bases. The CDR3 spans 13 residues. CDR1 SGHNT and CDR2 YENEEA come from the germline V gene. The V gene end was trimmed by 5 bases and the J gene end by 7 bases; junction bases not matched to a gene: 7.